The 16 T cell receptor beta chains reported below all come from one sample, sequenced in a study of tissue T cells after allogeneic stem cell transplantation. Clones were sequenced by immunoSEQ multiplex PCR, and TCRdb holds only the in-frame ones, with some missing. This sample has around 9,300 clones; approximately 47% occur once, and the top ten carry about 7%. Time point reported: mouse harvest day 7 after allogeneic transplant. Mouse grafts combined 10^7 T-cell-depleted bone marrow cells with 10^6 splenic CD5+ T cells. Sample: gut tissue. These receptor sequences come from a female BALB/c mouse given C57BL/6 T cells with graft-versus-host disease after an allogeneic hematopoietic cell transplant.

With respect to this clone: Gene names refer to mouse genes. The DNA ends 1 residue before the CDR3 does, and the rest of the CDR3 is filled in from the germline J gene. The V and J genes are TRBV3 and TRBJ2-7; D gene ambiguous. Looked up from germline, CDR1 is SNHLY and CDR2 is FYNGKV (reference sequence). CDR3 length: 13 amino acids. V was cut by 3 bases and J by 2 bases, with 8 bases left in between. The part of the CDR3 DNA that was read is TGTGCCAGCAGCTTTCGACAAACCTATGAACAGTAC. It is translated as CASSFRQTYEQY. The CDR3, in full, reads CASSFRQTYEQYF.

Notes on this clone: Gene names are the mouse ones. The CDR3 end is not reached by the read, which stops 1 residue before it; the germline J gene fills it in. The gene calls are TRBV19 and TRBJ1-2; 7 bases match TRBD1. Germline assignment: CDR1 FNHDT and CDR2 SITEND (reference sequence). Trimming at V came to 3 bases and at J to 0 bases, leaving 5 bases not matched to a gene. The CDR3 has 15 residues. The CDR3 spells CASSTIGTANSDYTF. CDR3 DNA (partial): TGTGCCAGCAGTACAATCGGGACAGCAAACTCCGACTACACC.

By its share, this clone is medium-sized. Mouse germline and gene names are used. The sequenced fragment ends 1 residue before the CDR3 boundary, so the rest is inferred from the germline J gene. The rearrangement joins TRBV13-2 to TRBJ1-2; tentative D call: TRBD1 (5 bases). The CDR3 has 14 amino acids. V was pared by 0 bases and J by 3 bases, with 9 bases between. Germline CDR1 is NNHNN and CDR2 is SYGAGS (reference sequence). The CDR3 reads CASGDARGDSDYTF. The CDR3 bases that were read are TGTGCCAGCGGTGATGCTCGGGGCGACTCCGACTACACC.

This clone was detected only a few times. Mouse germline and gene names are used. The read ends 1 residue before the CDR3 terminus; that terminus is restored from the germline J gene. The V and J genes are TRBV16 and TRBJ2-7; D ambiguous. The length of the CDR3 is 10 residues. Germline CDR1 reads SGHSA; CDR2 reads FRNQAP. V lost 4 bases, J lost 2 bases, and 0 bases lay in between. The covered CDR3 bases are TGTGCAAGCAGCTCCTATGAACAGTAC. Translated, it gives CASSSYEQY. The whole CDR3 reads CASSSYEQYF.

Remarks on this clone: Gene names and germline refer to mouse. The read comes to an end 1 residue before the CDR3 does, leaving the germline J gene to fill in the end. This chain joins TRBV26 and TRBJ2-3, with D maybe TRBD1 (5 bases). The CDR3 has 14 residues. The germline gives CDR1 KGHPV, CDR2 FQNQEV (reference sequence). The V end was cut by 4 bases, the J end by 0 bases, with 8 bases between. The CDR3 region is CASSRQTSAETLYF. The CDR3 DNA, read in part, is TGTGCCAGCAGTCGACAGACTAGTGCAGAAACGCTGTAT.

The table lists this clone with a count of one. All gene names here are mouse names. The CDR3 extends 1 residue past the end of the read, so its final part is completed from the germline J gene. The V gene is TRBV26, the J gene TRBJ1-2, with D hard to call. The length of the CDR3 is 13 residues. The germline V gene has CDR1 KGHPV and CDR2 FQNQEV (reference sequence). The V end was cut by 0 bases, the J end by 0 bases, with 2 bases between. CDR3: CASSLSSNSDYTF. The sequenced CDR3 bases are TGTGCCAGCAGTCTGTCTTCAAACTCCGACTACACC.

As to this clone: These gene names are mouse names. The DNA ends 1 residue before the CDR3 does, and the rest of the CDR3 is filled in from the germline J gene. The chain couples TRBV1 to TRBJ1-6, with D perhaps TRBD1 (5 bases). Being an ORF, TRBJ1-6 has a function that is uncertain. The V and J ends lost 4 bases and 7 bases respectively, with 8 bases between them. The germline V gene has CDR1 NSQYPW and CDR2 LRSPGD (reference sequence). The CDR3 has 13 amino acids. The CDR3 DNA, read in part, is TGCACCTGCAGTGGAGGACAAAATTCGCCCCTCTAC. This codes for CTCSGGQNSPLY. The full CDR3 protein is CTCSGGQNSPLYF.

By sample share, this clone is large. Germline and genes: mouse. The read ends 1 residue shy of where the CDR3 ends; the end is completed using the germline J gene. The rearrangement links TRBV13-1 to TRBJ1-2; no clear D. Trimming left V 0 bases short and J 0 bases short, with 6 bases between. Germline CDR1 is NSHNY and CDR2 is SYGAGN. This CDR3 region has 14 residues. The DNA read from the CDR3 is TGTGCCAGCAGTGATGGACACCCAAACTCCGACTACACC. Protein sequence: CASSDGHPNSDYT. The CDR3 as a whole reads CASSDGHPNSDYTF.

As regards this clone: Any gene name here is a mouse gene name. The read halts 1 residue ahead of the CDR3 end, with the missing end drawn from the germline J gene. The chain has TRBV26 and TRBJ2-3; 7 bases align to TRBD2. J was trimmed by 0 bases and V by 7 bases; bases with no gene match: 7. The CDR3 extends over 15 amino acids. CDR1 is KGHPV, CDR2 FQNQEV, per germline (reference sequence). The DNA read from the CDR3 is TGTGCCAGCAAACCAGGACTGGATAGTGCAGAAACGCTGTAT. This encodes CASKPGLDSAETLY. In full, the CDR3 is CASKPGLDSAETLYF.

This clone counts as medium-sized. Genes here carry mouse names. Sequencing ends 1 residue short of the CDR3 end; the germline J gene provides the rest. The V call is TRBV29, the J call TRBJ1-1, with 9 bases aligning to TRBD1. V shed 5 bases, J shed 4 bases, and the junction held 2 bases outside the gene matches. Germline loops: CDR1 MSHET, CDR2 SYDVDS. The length of the CDR3 is 13 residues. The part of the CDR3 DNA that was read is TGTGCTAGCAGTCTGGGACAGGGCACAGAAGTCTTC. It yields the protein CASSLGQGTEVF. The full CDR3 protein reads CASSLGQGTEVFF.

Relative to its sample, this clone is medium-sized (0.01 to 0.1%). Gene names and germline match the mouse. The read ends 1 residue before the CDR3 terminus; that terminus is restored from the germline J gene. This chain joins TRBV2 and TRBJ2-3; no definite D call. CDR1 is LGHNA, CDR2 YSYQKL, per germline. The CDR3 consists of 14 residues. V was pared by 0 bases and J by 1 base, with 5 bases between. The CDR3 region is CASSQDGGAETLYF. The DNA read from the CDR3 is TGTGCCAGCAGCCAAGACGGGGGTGCAGAAACGCTGTAT.

As concerns this clone: Mouse names are used for the genes. The CDR3 end falls 1 residue outside the read, so it is completed with the germline J gene. The chain links TRBV3 to TRBJ2-7, with TRBD2 matching over 12 bases. Germline trimming cut 6 bases from V and 6 bases from J; bases unmatched to any gene: 6. This CDR3 has 14 amino acids. The germline V gene encodes CDR1 SNHLY and CDR2 FYNGKV (reference sequence). The sequenced part of the CDR3 DNA is TGTGCCAGCAGTCCCGGGACTGGGGGGCTTGAACAGTAC. This encodes CASSPGTGGLEQY. The whole CDR3 sequence is CASSPGTGGLEQYF.

About this clone: Here the gene names and germline are mouse. The read ends 1 residue before the CDR3 terminus; that terminus is restored from the germline J gene. The V call is TRBV14, the J call TRBJ2-7; D gene uncertain. Germline CDR1 and CDR2: SGHDT and FRDEAV. This CDR3 is 11 amino acids long. V lost 2 bases, J lost 3 bases, and 3 bases lay in between. CDR3 sequence: CASSFYYEQYF. Incomplete CDR3 DNA: TGTGCCAGCAGTTTTTACTATGAACAGTAC.

A note on this clone: The gene names here belong to mouse. The sequence runs out 1 residue before the end of the CDR3; the remainder is reconstructed from the germline J gene. The J gene is TRBJ2-4, the V gene TRBV3; 10 bases fit TRBD2. Trimming cost V 4 bases and J 3 bases; bases outside gene matches: 7. The CDR3 contains 16 residues. CDR1 and CDR2 (germline): SNHLY, FYNGKV (reference sequence). The CDR3 sequence is CASSSRLGGRQNTLYF. Incomplete CDR3 DNA: TGTGCCAGCAGCTCCCGACTGGGGGGTCGGCAAAACACCTTGTAC.

Worth noting for this clone: Gene names and germline match the mouse. The read comes to an end 1 residue before the CDR3 does, leaving the germline J gene to fill in the end. V usage is TRBV2 and J usage is TRBJ1-4; TRBD1 aligns across 7 bases. Germline lookup yields CDR1 LGHNA and CDR2 YSYQKL. The CDR3 is 15 amino acids. After removal of 0 bases from V and 4 bases from J, the junction contained 2 bases not matched to a gene. CDR3 region: CASSQERGLNERLFF. The sequenced part of the CDR3 DNA is TGTGCCAGCAGCCAAGAGAGGGGGCTCAACGAAAGATTATTT.

As for this clone: The germline and genes are mouse ones. Sequencing ends 1 residue short of the CDR3 end; the germline J gene provides the rest. The V and J genes are TRBV23 and TRBJ2-5; the table's D gene call, TRBD2, was not cross checked with the DNA. There are 14 residues in the CDR3. Germline V lookup: CDR1 KGHTA, CDR2 FQNQQP. This CDR3 is CSSRRLGLQDTQYF. CDR3 bases read: TGCTCCAGCAGGCGACTGGGGCTCCAAGACACCCAGTAC. Looking up the rest from reference TRBV23 and TRBJ2-5 gives the full variable domain: DAAVTQKPRYLIKMKGQEAEMKCIPEKGHTAVFWYQQKQSKELKFLIYFQNQQPLDQIDMVKERFSAVCPSSSLCSLGIRTCEAEDSALYLCSSRRLGLQDTQYFGPGTRLLVL.